This entry describes one TCR beta chain. This specimen belongs to a study of T cells expressing NK-cell markers. Study-wide context: Out of eight donors sequenced, seven tested HCMV-seropositive and the remaining one seronegative.

This CDR3 spans 13 amino acids. TCR beta libraries carry UMIs added by 5'RACE template switching. TCRdb reprocessed the 5' RACE reads, with one entry per CDR3 protein and no DNA. The sample table includes some 450,000 distinct CDR3 sequences. This sequence joins TRBV12-3 or TRBV12-4 and TRBJ2-5; TCRdb's D gene call, TRBD1, goes unchecked for lack of DNA. Sequenced: blood T cells: a sorted CD56 or NKG2C T cell subset, CD4+ or CD8+ T cells, or bulk PBMC T cells (not recorded which). The sequence was collected from a woman between 18 and 70 years old in good health. The CDR3 reads CASLRTGGETQYF.